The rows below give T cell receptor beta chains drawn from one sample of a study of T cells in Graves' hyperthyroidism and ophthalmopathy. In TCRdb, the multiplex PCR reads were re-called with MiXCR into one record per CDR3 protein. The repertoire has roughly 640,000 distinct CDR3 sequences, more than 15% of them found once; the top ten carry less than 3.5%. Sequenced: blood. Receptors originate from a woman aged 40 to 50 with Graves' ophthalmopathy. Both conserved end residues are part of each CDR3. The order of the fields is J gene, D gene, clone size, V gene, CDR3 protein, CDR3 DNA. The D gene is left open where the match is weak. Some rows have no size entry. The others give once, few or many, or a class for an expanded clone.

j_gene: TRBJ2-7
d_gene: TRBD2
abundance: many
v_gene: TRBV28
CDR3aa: CASSLEREGRREQYF
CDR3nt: TGTGCCAGCAGTTTAGAGCGGGAGGGCCGTAGGGAGCAGTACTTC

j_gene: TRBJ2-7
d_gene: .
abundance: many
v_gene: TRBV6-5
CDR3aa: CASSYSGSWGSYEQYF
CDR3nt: TGTGCCAGCAGTTACTCTGGGTCTTGGGGCTCCTACGAGCAGTACTTC

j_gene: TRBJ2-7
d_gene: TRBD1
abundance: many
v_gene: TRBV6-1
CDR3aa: CASKTTGTHRGEQYF
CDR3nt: TGTGCCAGCAAAACAACCGGGACCCACAGGGGCGAGCAGTACTTC

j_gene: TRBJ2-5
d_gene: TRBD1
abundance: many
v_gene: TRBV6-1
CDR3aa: CASSFGTDPETQYF
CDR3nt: TGTGCCAGCAGTTTTGGGACAGACCCAGAGACCCAGTACTTC

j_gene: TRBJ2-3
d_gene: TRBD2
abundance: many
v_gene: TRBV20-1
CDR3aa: CSAPEREGGDTQYF
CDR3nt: TGCAGTGCTCCCGAGCGGGAGGGTGGAGATACGCAGTATTTT

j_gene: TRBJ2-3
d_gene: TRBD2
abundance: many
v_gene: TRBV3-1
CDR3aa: CASSLGLAVDTQYF
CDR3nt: TGTGCCAGCAGCCTTGGACTAGCGGTTGATACGCAGTATTTT

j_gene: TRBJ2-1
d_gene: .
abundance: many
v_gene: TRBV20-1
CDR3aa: CSASTRVKGEQFF
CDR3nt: TGCAGTGCTAGCACGAGGGTGAAGGGTGAGCAGTTCTTC

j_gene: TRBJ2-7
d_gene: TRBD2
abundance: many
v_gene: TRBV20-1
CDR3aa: CSGLASYEQYF
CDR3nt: TGCAGTGGACTAGCATCCTACGAGCAGTACTTC

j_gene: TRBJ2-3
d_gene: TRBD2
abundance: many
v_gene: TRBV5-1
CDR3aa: CASSLSGSPDTQYF
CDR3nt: TGCGCCAGCAGCTTAAGCGGGAGCCCAGATACGCAGTATTTT

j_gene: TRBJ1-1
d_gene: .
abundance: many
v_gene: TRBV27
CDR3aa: CASSLWRHTEAFF
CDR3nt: TGTGCCAGCAGTTTATGGCGCCACACTGAAGCTTTCTTT

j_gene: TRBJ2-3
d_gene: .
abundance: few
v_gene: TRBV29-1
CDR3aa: CSVDGTRGDTQYF
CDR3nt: TGCAGCGTTGATGGGACTCGTGGAGATACGCAGTATTTT

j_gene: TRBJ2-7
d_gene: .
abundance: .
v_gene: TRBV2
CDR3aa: CASRSSRGSNYEQYF
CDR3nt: TGTGCCAGCAGATCATCTCGGGGCTCGAACTACGAGCAGTACTTC

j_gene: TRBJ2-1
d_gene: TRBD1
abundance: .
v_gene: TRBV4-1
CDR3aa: CASSHGGGQDVVRNEQFF
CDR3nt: TGCGCCAGCAGCCATGGGGGTGGACAGGACGTCGTGAGGAATGAGCAGTTCTTC

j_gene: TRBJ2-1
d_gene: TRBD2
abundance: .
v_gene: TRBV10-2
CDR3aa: CASRLSGGGDNEQFF
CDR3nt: TGCGCCAGCAGATTAAGCGGGGGGGGGGACAATGAGCAGTTCTTC

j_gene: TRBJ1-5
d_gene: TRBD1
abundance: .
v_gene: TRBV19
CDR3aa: CASSPITGGNNQPQHF
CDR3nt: TGTGCCAGTAGCCCTATTACAGGGGGAAACAATCAGCCCCAGCATTTT

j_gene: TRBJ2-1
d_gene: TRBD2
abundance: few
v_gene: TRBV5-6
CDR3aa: CASSLWASGEQFF
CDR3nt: TGTGCCAGCAGCTTGTGGGCTAGCGGGGAGCAGTTCTTC

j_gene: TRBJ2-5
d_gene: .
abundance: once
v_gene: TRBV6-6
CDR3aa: CASSYSAQETQYF
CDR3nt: TGTGCCAGCAGTTACTCCGCCCAAGAGACCCAGTACTTC

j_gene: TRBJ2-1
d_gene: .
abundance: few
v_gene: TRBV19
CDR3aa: CASSTRGAEGNEQFF
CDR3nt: TGTGCCAGTAGTACCCGAGGGGCGGAGGGTAATGAGCAGTTCTTC

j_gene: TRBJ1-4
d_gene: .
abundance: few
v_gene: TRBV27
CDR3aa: CASSSDRGGDEKLFF
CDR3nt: TGTGCCAGCAGTTCGGACCGGGGAGGCGATGAAAAACTGTTTTTT

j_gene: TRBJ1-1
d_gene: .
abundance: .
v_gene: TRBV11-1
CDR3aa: CASSSPGGGIANTEAFF
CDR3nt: TGTGCCAGCAGCTCTCCGGGTGGGGGAATAGCGAACACTGAAGCTTTCTTT

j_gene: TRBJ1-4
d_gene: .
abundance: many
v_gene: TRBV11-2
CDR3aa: CASSLDRHEKLFF
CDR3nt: TGTGCCAGCAGCTTAGATAGGCATGAAAAACTGTTTTTT

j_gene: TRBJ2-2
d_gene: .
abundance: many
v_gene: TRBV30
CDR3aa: CAWSVLGSEAGELFF
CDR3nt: TGTGCCTGGAGTGTGCTGGGGAGTGAGGCCGGGGAGCTGTTTTTT

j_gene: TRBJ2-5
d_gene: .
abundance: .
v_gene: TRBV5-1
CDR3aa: CASSFRDGKQETQYF
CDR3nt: TGCGCCAGCAGCTTCAGGGACGGAAAACAAGAGACCCAGTACTTC

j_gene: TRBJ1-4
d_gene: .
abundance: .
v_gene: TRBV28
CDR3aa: CASSQIQAGREKLFF
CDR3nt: TGTGCCAGCAGCCAAATTCAGGCAGGACGGGAAAAACTGTTTTTT

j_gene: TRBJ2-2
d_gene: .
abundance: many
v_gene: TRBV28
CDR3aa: CASSPPNTGELFF
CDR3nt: TGTGCCAGCTCACCACCGAACACCGGGGAGCTGTTTTTT

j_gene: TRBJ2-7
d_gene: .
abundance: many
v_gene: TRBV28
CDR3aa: CASSYGSPPYEQYF
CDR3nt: TGTGCCAGCAGTTACGGGAGTCCGCCCTACGAGCAGTACTTC

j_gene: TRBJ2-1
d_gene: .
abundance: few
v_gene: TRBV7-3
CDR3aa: CASSSPGGHEQFF
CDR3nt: TGTGCCAGCAGCAGCCCGGGGGGCCATGAGCAGTTCTTC

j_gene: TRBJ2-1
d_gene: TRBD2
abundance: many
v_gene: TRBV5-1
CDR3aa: CASSPGTSNEQFF
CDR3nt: TGCGCCAGCAGCCCCGGGACTAGTAATGAGCAGTTCTTC

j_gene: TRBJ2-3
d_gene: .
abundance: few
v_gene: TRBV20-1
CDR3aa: CSARDWGAGVFADTQYF
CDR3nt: TGCAGTGCTAGAGATTGGGGGGCGGGGGTCTTCGCAGATACGCAGTATTTT

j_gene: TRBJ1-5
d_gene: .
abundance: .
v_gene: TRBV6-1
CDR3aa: CASSQGEVGPQHF
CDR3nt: TGTGCCAGCAGCCAAGGGGAAGTTGGGCCCCAGCATTTT

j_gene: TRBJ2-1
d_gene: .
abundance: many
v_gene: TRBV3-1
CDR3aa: CASSQGQDFYNEQFF
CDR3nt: TGTGCCAGCAGCCAAGGCCAGGATTTCTACAATGAGCAGTTCTTC

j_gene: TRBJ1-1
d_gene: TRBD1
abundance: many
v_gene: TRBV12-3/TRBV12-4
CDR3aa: CASSASGGAELTEAFF
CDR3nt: TGTGCCAGCAGTGCTTCAGGGGGCGCGGAGCTCACTGAAGCTTTCTTT

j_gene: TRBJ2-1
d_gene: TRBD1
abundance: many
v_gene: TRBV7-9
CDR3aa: CAAEGRQGATGGSYNEQFF
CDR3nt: TGTGCCGCCGAGGGCAGACAGGGGGCTACGGGAGGTTCGTACAATGAGCAGTTCTTC

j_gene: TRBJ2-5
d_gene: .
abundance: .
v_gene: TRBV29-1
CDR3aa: CSVAFVGTQYF
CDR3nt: TGCAGCGTCGCTTTCGTCGGAACCCAGTACTTC

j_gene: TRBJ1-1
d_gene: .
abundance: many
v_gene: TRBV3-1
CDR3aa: CASRKSGSSNTEAFF
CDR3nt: TGTGCCAGCAGAAAGTCAGGGTCCTCGAACACTGAAGCTTTCTTT

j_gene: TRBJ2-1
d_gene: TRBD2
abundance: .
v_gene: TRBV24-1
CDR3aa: CATSDPGLAENEQFF
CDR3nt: TGTGCCACCAGTGATCCGGGACTAGCCGAAAATGAGCAGTTCTTC

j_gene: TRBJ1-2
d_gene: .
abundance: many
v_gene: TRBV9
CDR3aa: CASSVGQLMNYGYTF
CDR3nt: TGTGCCAGCAGCGTAGGACAGTTAATGAACTATGGCTACACCTTC

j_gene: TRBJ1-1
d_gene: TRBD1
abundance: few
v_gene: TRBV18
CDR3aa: CASSLDRAEASF
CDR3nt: TGTGCCAGCTCACTAGACAGGGCTGAAGCTTCCTTT

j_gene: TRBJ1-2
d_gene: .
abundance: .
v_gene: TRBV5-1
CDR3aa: CASSLASEGYTF
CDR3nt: TGCGCCAGCAGCTTGGCCAGCGAAGGCTACACCTTC

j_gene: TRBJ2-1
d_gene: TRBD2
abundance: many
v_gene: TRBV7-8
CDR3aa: CASSSTGTSGRAYNEQFF
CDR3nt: TGTGCCAGCAGCTCGACCGGGACTAGCGGGAGGGCCTACAATGAGCAGTTCTTC

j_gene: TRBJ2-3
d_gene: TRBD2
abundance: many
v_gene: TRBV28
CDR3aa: CASSLLGLAGGQTIDTQYF
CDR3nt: TGTGCCAGCAGTTTATTGGGACTAGCGGGAGGGCAAACTATAGATACGCAGTATTTT

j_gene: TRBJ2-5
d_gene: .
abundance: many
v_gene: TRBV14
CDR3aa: CASSQDLLRETQYF
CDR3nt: TGTGCCAGCAGCCAAGACCTACTCAGAGAGACCCAGTACTTC

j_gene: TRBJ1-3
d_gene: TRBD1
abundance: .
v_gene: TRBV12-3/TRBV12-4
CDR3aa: CASSTSGTGVTTIYF
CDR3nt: TGTGCCAGCAGTACCTCCGGGACAGGGGTTACCACCATATATTTT

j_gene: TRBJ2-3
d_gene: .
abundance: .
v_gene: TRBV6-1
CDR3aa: CASSEGGSADTQYF
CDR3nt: TGTGCCAGCAGTGAGGGGGGAAGTGCAGATACGCAGTATTTT

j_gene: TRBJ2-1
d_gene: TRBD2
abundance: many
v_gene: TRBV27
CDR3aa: CASSPRGTIYNEQFF
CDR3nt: TGTGCCAGCAGTCCCCGCGGGACTATCTACAATGAGCAGTTCTTC

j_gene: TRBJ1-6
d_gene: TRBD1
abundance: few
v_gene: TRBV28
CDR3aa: CASIPGGDRFNSPLHF
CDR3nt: TGTGCCAGCATCCCTGGGGGGGACAGATTTAATTCACCCCTCCACTTT